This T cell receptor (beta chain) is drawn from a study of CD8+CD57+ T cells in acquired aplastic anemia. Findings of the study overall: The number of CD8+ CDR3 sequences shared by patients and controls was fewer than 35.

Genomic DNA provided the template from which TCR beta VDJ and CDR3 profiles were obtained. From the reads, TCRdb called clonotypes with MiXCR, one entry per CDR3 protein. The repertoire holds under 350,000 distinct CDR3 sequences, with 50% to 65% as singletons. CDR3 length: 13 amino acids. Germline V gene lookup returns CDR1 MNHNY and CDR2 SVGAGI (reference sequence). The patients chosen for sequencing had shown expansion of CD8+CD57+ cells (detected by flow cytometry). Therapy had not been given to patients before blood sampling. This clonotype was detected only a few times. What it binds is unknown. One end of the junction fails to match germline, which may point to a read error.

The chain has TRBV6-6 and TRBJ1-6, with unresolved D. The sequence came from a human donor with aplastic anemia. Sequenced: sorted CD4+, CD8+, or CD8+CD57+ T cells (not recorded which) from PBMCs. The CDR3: CASGPSYNSPLHF. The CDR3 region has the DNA TGTGCCAGCGGGCCGTCCTATAATTCACCCCTCCATTTT.